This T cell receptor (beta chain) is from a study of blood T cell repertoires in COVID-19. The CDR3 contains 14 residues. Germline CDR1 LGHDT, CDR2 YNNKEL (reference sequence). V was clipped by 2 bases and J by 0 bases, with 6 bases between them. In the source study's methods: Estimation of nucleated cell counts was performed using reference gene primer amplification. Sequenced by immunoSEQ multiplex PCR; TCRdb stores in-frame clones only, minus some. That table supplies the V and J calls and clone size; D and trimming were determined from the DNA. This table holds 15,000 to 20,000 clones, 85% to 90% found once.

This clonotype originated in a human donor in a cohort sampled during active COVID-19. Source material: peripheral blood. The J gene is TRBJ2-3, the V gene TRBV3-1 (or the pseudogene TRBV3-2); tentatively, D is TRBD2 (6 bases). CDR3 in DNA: TGTGCCAGCAGCCAAAGCGGGAGCACAGATACGCAGTATTTT. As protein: CASSQSGSTDTQYF.